The 17 T cell receptor beta chains reported below all come from one sample, sequenced in a study of T-cell reconstitution after alpha-beta-depleted transplantation in children. As it was prepared, the TCRbeta library received unique molecular identifiers. TCRdb called the PCR reads again in MiXCR, with one record for every CDR3 protein. In the table there are 500,000 or so distinct CDR3 sequences, 30% to 35% of which are singletons. The sequencing used PBMCs from the stem cell graft donor, collected from the stem cell graft. Receptors were obtained from a human donor who donated a stem cell graft to a child with aplastic anemia.

This clonotype was recorded a few times. The CDR3 region has the DNA TGTGCCACCAGCAGAGATCTGGGACAGGGAATCAACGAGCAGTACTTC. Its protein is CATSRDLGQGINEQYF. The gene calls are TRBV15 and TRBJ2-7; 9 bases are shared with TRBD1. The germline CDR1 and CDR2 sequences are LNHNV and YYDKDF (reference sequence). V gave up 0 bases and J gave up 5 bases; unmatched junction bases: 8. The CDR3 covers 16 residues. Using reference TRBV15 and TRBJ2-7 for the parts outside the CDR3, the full variable domain is DAMVIQNPRYQVTQFGKPVTLSCSQTLNHNVMYWYQQKSSQAPKLLFHYYDKDFNNEADTPDNFQSRRPNTSFCFLDIRSPGLGDTAMYLCATSRDLGQGINEQYFGPGTRLTVT.

This clonotype was counted between two and nine times. This chain uses TRBV12-3 or TRBV12-4 with TRBJ2-2; the D gene could be TRBD1 or TRBD2 (6 bases each). This CDR3 contains 18 residues. V lost 5 bases, J lost 7 bases, and 26 bases lay in between. The CDR3 protein is CASSPSSPGARGHGELFF. CDR3 coding DNA: TGTGCCAGCAGTCCAAGCTCACCGGGAGCCCGGGGACACGGGGAGCTGTTTTTT.

The chain recombines TRBV6-1 with TRBJ1-1, with D perhaps TRBD1 (6 bases). CDR1 and CDR2 from the germline V gene are MNHNS and SASEGT. With 5 bases removed from V and 5 bases from J, the gap between germline ends came to 18 bases. The CDR3 has 15 amino acids. CDR3 in amino acids: CASSLDGGIGTEAFF. Written as DNA, the CDR3 is TGTGCCAGCAGTCTGGACGGGGGCATAGGGACTGAAGCTTTCTTT.

This clonotype was recorded at least ten times. This chain joins TRBV10-3 and TRBJ1-5; TRBD1 might be the D (5 bases). Trimming shortened V by 3 bases and J by 7 bases, and 16 bases separated the two germline ends. Germline-derived CDR1 and CDR2 are ENHRY and SYGVKD. The CDR3 is 15 residues long. CDR3 region: CAISDGQGGDQPQHF. In nucleotides, the CDR3 is TGTGCCATCAGTGACGGGCAGGGAGGTGACCAGCCCCAGCATTTT.

The CDR3 DNA reads TGCAGTGCTAGAGTCCGCCTAGCGGGATACGAGCAGTTCTTC. Its protein product is CSARVRLAGYEQFF. This chain connects TRBV20-1 to TRBJ2-1, with 9 positions matching TRBD2. This CDR3 comprises 14 residues. Looked up from germline, CDR1 is DFQATT and CDR2 is SNEGSKA (reference sequence). Trimming removed 1 base from V and 10 bases from J; junction bases left unmatched: 8.

The genes are TRBV6-2 or TRBV6-3 and TRBJ2-7, with D perhaps TRBD1 (5 bases). The germline V and J ends were trimmed by 10 bases and 5 bases, with 12 bases remaining between them. In germline, CDR1 is MNHEY, CDR2 SVGEGT. The CDR3 loop spans 11 amino acids. The CDR3 nucleotides are TGTGCCACCTCGTGGGGCCACGAGCAGTACTTC. Encoded protein: CATSWGHEQYF.

This clonotype turned up a few times. The chain is built from TRBV4-3 and TRBJ2-3, with 10 positions matching TRBD1. Germline loops: CDR1 LGHNA, CDR2 YSLEER. The J segment lost 2 bases and the V segment lost 4 bases, leaving 6 bases of the junction unmatched. The CDR3 runs to 16 residues. The DNA for the CDR3 is TGCGCCAGCAGCCGGACAGGGGGTCTACCCACAGATACGCAGTATTTT. It is translated as CASSRTGGLPTDTQYF.

This clonotype was found a few times. The chain uses TRBV6-5 and TRBJ2-2, with D possibly TRBD2 on 5 matching bases. V shed 4 bases and J shed 4 bases, with 10 bases lying between them. Germline-derived CDR1 and CDR2 are MNHEY and SVGAGI. This CDR3 region has 14 residues. The chain's CDR3 is CASSFSVSTGELFF. As DNA, the CDR3 is TGTGCCAGCAGTTTTAGCGTTTCCACCGGGGAGCTGTTTTTT.

V is TRBV20-1 and J is TRBJ1-2, with a tentative D call TRBD1 (5 bases). Trimming shortened V by 0 bases and J by 0 bases, and 8 bases separated the two germline ends. CDR3 size: 14 residues. Looked up from germline, CDR1 is DFQATT and CDR2 is SNEGSKA (reference sequence). The DNA of the CDR3 is TGCAGTGCTAGAGATCAACAGGCTAACTATGGCTACACCTTC. Its translation: CSARDQQANYGYTF.

The V call is TRBV19, the J call TRBJ1-3; D not certain. This CDR3 has 13 residues. V was shortened by 7 bases and J by 2 bases, with 9 bases between the two germline ends. Germline CDR1 and CDR2: LNHDA and SQIVND (reference sequence). CDR3 protein: CASTDRAGNTIYF. The DNA of the CDR3 is TGTGCCAGTACTGACCGGGCTGGAAACACCATATATTTT.

This clonotype has only a few counts. This rearrangement joins TRBV30 to TRBJ2-1, with 10 bases matching TRBD1. V shed 1 base and J 0 bases; nucleotides not matched to a gene: 6. The germline gives CDR1 GTSNPN, CDR2 SVGIG (reference sequence). The CDR3 runs 17 residues. The CDR3 nucleotides are TGTGCCTGGAGTGGGAGGGGGGACAGGGGCTCCTACAATGAGCAGTTCTTC. Encoded protein: CAWSGRGDRGSYNEQFF.

A few counts support this clonotype. V usage is TRBV29-1 and J usage is TRBJ2-3; 11 nucleotides agree with TRBD2. CDR1 is SQVTM, CDR2 ANQGSEA, per germline. The CDR3 sequence is 17 residues long. J lost 2 bases, V lost 6 bases, and 13 bases had no gene match. The CDR3 DNA follows: TGCAGCGTCGTTGAAGTGGGGACTAGCGGAATCACAGATACGCAGTATTTT. Translating it yields CSVVEVGTSGITDTQYF.

This chain uses TRBV11-2 with TRBJ2-5; the D gene is possibly TRBD2 (6 bases). The CDR3 runs 15 residues. Trimming pared 1 base from V and 5 bases from J, leaving 14 bases between. Germline lookup yields CDR1 SGHAT and CDR2 FQNNGV. The CDR3 bases are TGTGCCAGCAGCTTAGTGGCTAGCGCGAGGGAGACCCAGTACTTC. Protein product: CASSLVASARETQYF. The full variable domain, completed using reference TRBV11-2 and TRBJ2-5, is EAGVAQSPRYKIIEKRQSVAFWCNPISGHATLYWYQQILGQGPKLLIQFQNNGVVDDSQLPKDRFSAERLKGVDSTLKIQPAKLEDSAVYLCASSLVASARETQYFGPGTRLLVL.

This clonotype has a handful of counts. This chain connects TRBV25-1 to TRBJ2-3; possible D gene TRBD2, 7 bases. With 5 bases removed from V and 0 bases from J, the gap between germline ends came to 15 bases. The CDR3 is 16 amino acids. Per the germline V gene, CDR1 is MGHDK and CDR2 is SYGVNS. The CDR3 DNA reads as TGTGCCAGCAGTAGGGGGGGCAGCAGAAGCACAGATACGCAGTATTTT. The encoded protein is CASSRGGSRSTDTQYF.

Only a few counts were recorded for this clonotype. The CDR3 sequence: CASSVGGSSYNSPLHF. For the CDR3, the DNA is TGTGCCAGCAGCGTAGGAGGCAGCTCCTATAATTCACCCCTCCACTTT. This chain joins TRBV9 and TRBJ1-6; D unresolved. The CDR3 loop spans 16 amino acids. Germline V gives CDR1 SGDLS, CDR2 YYNGEE. V lost 0 bases, J lost 0 bases, and 7 bases lay in between.

The V and J genes are TRBV9 and TRBJ2-1, with 14 nucleotides matching TRBD2. CDR3 length equals 16 residues. After removal of 4 bases from V and 4 bases from J, the junction contained 4 bases not matched to a gene. CDR1 and CDR2 (germline): SGDLS, YYNGEE. The chain's CDR3 is CASSPRTSGRYNEQFF. The CDR3 nucleotides are TGTGCCAGCAGCCCACGGACTAGCGGGAGGTACAATGAGCAGTTCTTC.

This chain connects TRBV15 to TRBJ2-2; 9 nucleotides match TRBD1. There are 19 residues in the CDR3. Germline V gives CDR1 LNHNV, CDR2 YYDKDF (reference sequence). The J segment lost 5 bases and the V segment lost 0 bases, leaving 13 bases of the junction unmatched. This chain's CDR3 is CATSRDMAGQGRGTGELFF. In DNA, the CDR3 is TGTGCCACCAGCAGAGATATGGCCGGACAGGGGCGTGGGACCGGGGAGCTGTTTTTT. Full variable domain (missing parts from reference TRBV15 and TRBJ2-2): DAMVIQNPRYQVTQFGKPVTLSCSQTLNHNVMYWYQQKSSQAPKLLFHYYDKDFNNEADTPDNFQSRRPNTSFCFLDIRSPGLGDTAMYLCATSRDMAGQGRGTGELFFGEGSRLTVL.